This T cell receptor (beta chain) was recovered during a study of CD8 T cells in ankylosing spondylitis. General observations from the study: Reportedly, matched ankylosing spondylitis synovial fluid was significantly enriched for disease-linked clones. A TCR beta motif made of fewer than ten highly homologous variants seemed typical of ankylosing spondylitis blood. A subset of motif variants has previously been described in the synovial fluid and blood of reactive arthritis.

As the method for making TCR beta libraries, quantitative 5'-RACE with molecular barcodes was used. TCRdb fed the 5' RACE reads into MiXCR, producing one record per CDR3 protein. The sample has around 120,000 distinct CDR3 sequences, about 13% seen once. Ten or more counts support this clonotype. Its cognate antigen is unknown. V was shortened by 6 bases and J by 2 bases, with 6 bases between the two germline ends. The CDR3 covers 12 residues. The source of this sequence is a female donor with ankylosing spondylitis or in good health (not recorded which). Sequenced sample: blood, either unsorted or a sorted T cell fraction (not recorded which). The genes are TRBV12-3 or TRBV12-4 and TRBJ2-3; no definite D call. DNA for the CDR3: TGTGCCAGCAGGTACTCCACAGATACGCAGTATTTT. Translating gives CASRYSTDTQYF.